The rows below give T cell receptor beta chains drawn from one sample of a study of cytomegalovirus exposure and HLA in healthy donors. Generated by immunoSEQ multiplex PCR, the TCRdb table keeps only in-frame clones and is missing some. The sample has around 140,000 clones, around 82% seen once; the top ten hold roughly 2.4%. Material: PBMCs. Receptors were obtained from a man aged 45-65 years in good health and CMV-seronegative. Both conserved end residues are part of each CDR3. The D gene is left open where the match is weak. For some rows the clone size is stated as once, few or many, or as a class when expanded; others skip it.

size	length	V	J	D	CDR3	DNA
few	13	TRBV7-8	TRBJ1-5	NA	CASSLSGNQPQHF	TGTGCCAGCAGCTTATCGGGCAATCAGCCCCAGCATTTT
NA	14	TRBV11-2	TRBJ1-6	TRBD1	CASSPGQANSPLHF	TGTGCCAGCAGCCCGGGACAGGCTAATTCACCCCTCCACTTT
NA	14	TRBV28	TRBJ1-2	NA	CASSLSGLNYGYTF	TGTGCCAGCAGCCTGAGCGGACTTAACTATGGCTACACCTTC
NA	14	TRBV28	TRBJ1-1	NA	CASSLPLTRGKAFF	TGTGCCAGCAGTTTACCCTTAACCAGGGGAAAAGCTTTCTTT
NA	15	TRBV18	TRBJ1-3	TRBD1	CASSPGQGYGNTIYF	TGTGCCAGCTCACCGGGACAGGGGTACGGAAACACCATATATTTT
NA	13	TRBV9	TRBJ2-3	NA	CASSVGQRDTQYF	TGTGCCAGCAGCGTAGGCCAGCGCGATACGCAGTATTTT
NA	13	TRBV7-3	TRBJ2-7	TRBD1	CASSQGQVDEQYF	TGTGCCAGCAGCCAAGGACAGGTGGACGAGCAGTACTTC
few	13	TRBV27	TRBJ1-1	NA	CASSLRTVTEAFF	TGTGCCAGCAGTCTTCGGACAGTCACTGAAGCTTTCTTT
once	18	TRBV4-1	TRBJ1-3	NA	CASSTDRGAGISGNTIYF	TGCGCCAGCAGCACTGACCGGGGGGCAGGAATCTCTGGAAACACCATATATTTT
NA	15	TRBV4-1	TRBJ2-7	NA	CASSQVEGEAYEQYF	TGCGCCAGCAGCCAAGTTGAGGGAGAGGCGTACGAGCAGTACTTC
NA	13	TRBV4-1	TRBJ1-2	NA	CASSQDGGYGYTF	TGCGCCAGCAGCCAAGACGGGGGCTATGGCTACACCTTC
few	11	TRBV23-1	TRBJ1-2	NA	CARRTDYGYTF	TGCGCCAGACGGACAGACTATGGCTACACCTTC
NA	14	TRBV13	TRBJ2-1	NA	CASSLNGAYNEQFF	TGTGCCAGCAGCTTAAACGGGGCCTACAATGAGCAGTTCTTC
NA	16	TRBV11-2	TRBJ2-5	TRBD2	CASSLMGLALQETQYF	TGTGCCAGCAGCTTAATGGGACTAGCGTTGCAAGAGACCCAGTACTTC
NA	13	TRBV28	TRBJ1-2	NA	CASSQPGRDGYTF	TGTGCCAGCAGTCAACCGGGTCGAGATGGCTACACCTTC
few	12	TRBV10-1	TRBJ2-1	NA	CASSGLGYEQFF	TGCGCCAGCAGTGGACTAGGATACGAGCAGTTCTTC
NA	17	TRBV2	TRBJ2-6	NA	CASSSTGRWSGANVLTF	TGTGCCAGCAGCTCCACAGGGAGATGGTCTGGGGCCAACGTCCTGACTTTC
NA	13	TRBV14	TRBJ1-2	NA	CASSPGQDYGYTF	TGTGCCAGCAGCCCGGGACAAGACTATGGCTACACCTTC
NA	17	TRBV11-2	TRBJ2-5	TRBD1	CASSPNAGTGGGETQYF	TGTGCCAGCAGCCCGAACGCCGGGACAGGAGGAGGGGAGACCCAGTACTTC
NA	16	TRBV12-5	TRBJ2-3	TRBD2	CASGLRWTSGSSTQYF	TGTGCTAGTGGTCTCCGTTGGACTAGCGGGAGTTCTACGCAGTATTTT
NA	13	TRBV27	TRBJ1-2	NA	CASRYRVNYGYTF	TGTGCCAGCAGGTACAGGGTTAACTATGGCTACACCTTC
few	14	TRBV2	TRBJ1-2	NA	CASSEGGGFGGYTF	TGTGCCAGCAGTGAAGGGGGCGGCTTTGGAGGCTACACCTTC